The 29 T cell receptor beta chains below all came from one sample that was sequenced in a study of T cell changes during pregnancy in multiple sclerosis. Clones were read by immunoSEQ multiplex PCR, and TCRdb kept only the in-frame ones, dropping some. This sample carries tens of thousands of clones, around 90% of them seen once, and the ten largest clones take 0.35% to 0.45%. Here the sequenced sample was CD4+ T cells from peripheral blood mononuclear cells, taken before pregnancy. Source of these receptors: a female donor with multiple sclerosis, enrolled in a pregnancy study.

The V call is TRBV25-1, the J call TRBJ1-6, with 7 nucleotides matching TRBD1. Germline V lookup: CDR1 MGHDK, CDR2 SYGVNS. After removal of 6 bases from V and 6 bases from J, the junction contained 11 bases not matched to a gene. This CDR3 spans 16 amino acids. The CDR3 coding sequence is TGTGCCAGCAGCCCAACTAACAGGGGAAGTAATTCACCCCTCCACTTT. It yields the protein CASSPTNRGSNSPLHF.

The rearrangement links TRBV18 to TRBJ2-1; TRBD2 agrees at 10 bases. CDR3 length equals 23 residues. Germline V CDR1 and CDR2: KGHSH, LQKENI. Unmatched junction bases numbered 22, after V lost 2 bases and J lost 0 bases. The CDR3 here is CASSPKTSGRPGTVRGSYNEQFF. DNA of the CDR3: TGTGCCAGCTCACCAAAGACTAGCGGGCGGCCCGGAACCGTTCGTGGCTCCTACAATGAGCAGTTCTTC.

Here the CDR3 DNA reads TGTGCCAGCGGATCGACAGGGGACGCCATTCAGTACTTC. It yields the protein CASGSTGDAIQYF. The chain carries TRBV6-1 and TRBJ2-4, with 8 bases that match TRBD1. The CDR3 is 13 amino acids. V lost 8 bases and J lost 9; bases outside the gene matches: 9. Per germline, CDR1 MNHNS and CDR2 SASEGT.

The chain uses TRBV27 and TRBJ1-1, with 7 bases lining up with TRBD1. In germline, CDR1 is MNHEY, CDR2 SMNVEV (reference sequence). The V and J ends lost 3 bases and 1 base, in that order; junction bases with no gene match: 5. The CDR3 covers 15 residues. The CDR3 here is CASSFFYRGNTEAFF. In nucleotides, the CDR3 is TGTGCCAGCAGTTTCTTTTACAGGGGGAACACTGAAGCTTTCTTT.

This rearrangement joins TRBV14 to TRBJ2-7; 13 bases are a match to TRBD2. The CDR3 contains 15 residues. Germline CDR1 reads SGHDN; CDR2 reads FVKESK. J lost 3 bases, V lost 4 bases, and 3 bases had no gene match. The CDR3 DNA follows: TGTGCCAGCAGCCGACTAGCGGGGGGCCTCTACGAGCAGTACTTC. Protein: CASSRLAGGLYEQYF.

The chain joins TRBV19 to TRBJ2-3, with TRBD2 identical over 8 bases. The CDR3 runs to 16 residues. After removal of 0 bases from V and 3 bases from J, the junction contained 5 bases not matched to a gene. CDR1 and CDR2 from the germline V gene are LNHDA and SQIVND (reference sequence). Here the CDR3 reads CASSIDPGGATDTQYF. The CDR3 DNA follows: TGTGCCAGTAGTATAGATCCCGGGGGGGCAACAGATACGCAGTATTTT.

This chain uses TRBV2 with TRBJ2-2; 9 nucleotides line up with TRBD2. J lost 0 bases, V lost 11 bases, and 7 bases had no gene match. CDR3 length equals 15 residues. CDR1 SNHLY and CDR2 FYNNEI come from the germline V gene. The CDR3 sequence: CAARLAETNTGELFF. For the CDR3, the DNA is TGTGCCGCCCGACTAGCGGAGACGAACACCGGGGAGCTGTTTTTT.

The J gene is TRBJ1-5, the V gene TRBV27, with 8 bases matching TRBD1. From germline, CDR1 is MNHEY and CDR2 SMNVEV (reference sequence). CDR3 length: 13 residues. V lost 6 bases and J lost 6; bases outside the gene matches: 4. CDR3: CASSYTGGQPQHF. For the CDR3, the DNA is TGTGCCAGCAGCTACACAGGGGGTCAGCCCCAGCATTTT.

The chain recombines TRBV9 with TRBJ1-6, with 7 bases fitting TRBD1. The CDR3 has 16 amino acids. Looked up from germline, CDR1 is SGDLS and CDR2 is YYNGEE. Trimming at V came to 3 bases and at J to 5 bases, leaving 8 bases not matched to a gene. CDR3 nucleotides: TGTGCCAGCAGCGCCCCGACAGGGTCCGATAATTCACCCCTCCACTTT. This encodes CASSAPTGSDNSPLHF.

The J gene is TRBJ1-2, the V gene TRBV15; a weak D match, TRBD1 (6 bases). Germline V gene sequence: CDR1 LNHNV, CDR2 YYDKDF (reference sequence). The CDR3 has 15 residues. Trimming removed 0 bases at V and 4 bases at J, with 12 bases between. CDR3 DNA: TGTGCCACCAGCAGAGATTCGGCAGGGGTCTATGGCTACACCTTC. This sequence encodes CATSRDSAGVYGYTF. The full variable domain, completed using reference TRBV15 and TRBJ1-2, is DAMVIQNPRYQVTQFGKPVTLSCSQTLNHNVMYWYQQKSSQAPKLLFHYYDKDFNNEADTPDNFQSRRPNTSFCFLDIRSPGLGDTAMYLCATSRDSAGVYGYTFGSGTRLTVV.

V and J are TRBV18 and TRBJ2-5; 7 bases match TRBD1. The CDR3 runs to 14 residues. J lost 5 bases, V lost 4 bases, and 7 bases had no gene match. Germline V CDR1 and CDR2: KGHSH, LQKENI. The DNA for the CDR3 is TGTGCCAGCTCACTCGGCGGACAGGCGGAGACCCAGTACTTC. The encoded protein is CASSLGGQAETQYF.

The chain has TRBV2 and TRBJ2-1; D is undetermined. The ends were cut back, 6 bases at V and 3 bases at J, with 6 bases in the middle. The CDR3 length is 12 residues. Germline CDR1 is SNHLY and CDR2 is FYNNEI. The CDR3 DNA follows: TGTGCCAGCAGCGGTATCTACAATGAGCAGTTCTTC. It translates to CASSGIYNEQFF.

The rearrangement links TRBV7-3 to TRBJ2-1, with D maybe TRBD2 (5 bases). V gave up 1 base and J gave up 10 bases, with 14 bases separating them. The CDR3 length is 14 residues. Looked up from germline, CDR1 is SGHTA and CDR2 is FQGTGA. This chain's CDR3 is CASSLNRGIKEQFF. In nucleotides, the CDR3 is TGTGCCAGCAGCTTAAACCGGGGAATAAAGGAGCAGTTCTTC.

The V gene is TRBV18, the J gene TRBJ2-7; TRBD1 matches at 9 bases. J lost 3 bases, V lost 4 bases, and 10 bases had no gene match. CDR3 length equals 16 residues. Germline V CDR1 and CDR2: KGHSH, LQKENI. This CDR3 is CASSLGIPGQGYEQYF. The CDR3 DNA sequence: TGTGCCAGCTCACTGGGTATCCCGGGACAGGGCTACGAGCAGTACTTC.

V is TRBV7-9 and J is TRBJ1-5, with 7 positions matching TRBD1. The CDR3 loop spans 13 amino acids. The germline V gene encodes CDR1 SEHNR and CDR2 FQNEAQ (reference sequence). V shed 5 bases, J shed 5 bases, and the junction held 3 bases outside the gene matches. The chain's CDR3 is CASSAQGDQPQHF. Written as DNA, the CDR3 is TGTGCCAGCAGCGCCCAGGGGGATCAGCCCCAGCATTTT.

This clone was detected a few times. The gene calls are TRBV7-9 and TRBJ2-7, with 11 bases that match TRBD2. V was pared by 6 bases and J by 6 bases, with 7 bases of the junction left unmatched. This CDR3 is built from 14 residues. In germline, CDR1 is SEHNR, CDR2 FQNEAQ (reference sequence). This CDR3 reads CASSRTSGSLEQYF. The CDR3, as DNA: TGTGCCAGCAGTCGAACTAGCGGGAGTCTCGAGCAGTACTTC.

This chain connects TRBV7-7 to TRBJ2-2; 10 nucleotides align to TRBD2. This CDR3 region has 16 residues. Unmatched junction bases numbered 8, after V lost 6 bases and J lost 4 bases. Germline V gives CDR1 SSHAT, CDR2 FNYEAQ (reference sequence). CDR3: CASSPGTSASTGELFF. CDR3 bases: TGTGCCAGCAGTCCCGGGACTAGCGCGTCCACCGGGGAGCTGTTTTTT.

The chain is built from TRBV11-3 and TRBJ2-2; D ambiguous. Per germline, CDR1 SGHNT and CDR2 YENEEA. This CDR3 region has 12 residues. Trimming took off 3 bases at V and 7 bases at J, with 6 bases between the two ends. CDR3 DNA sequence: TGTGCCAGCAGCTTCTCCGGCGGGGAGCTGTTTTTT. Encoded protein: CASSFSGGELFF.

This clone was recorded only once. The rearrangement uses TRBV7-8 and TRBJ2-2, with D possibly matching TRBD1 (7 bases). Trimming pared 6 bases from V and 5 bases from J, leaving 19 bases between. CDR3 length: 16 residues. Looked up from germline, CDR1 is SGHVS and CDR2 is FQNEAQ. CDR3 in DNA: TGTGCCAGCAGACTAGCTGGACAGGCCTGGACCGGGGAGCTGTTTTTT. As protein: CASRLAGQAWTGELFF.

This clone was observed once. The chain uses TRBV7-2 and TRBJ2-2, with TRBD1 as a possible D gene (5 bases). This CDR3 contains 15 residues. Trimming left V 1 base short and J 4 bases short, with 10 bases between. Germline CDR1 SGHTA, CDR2 FQGNSA. The CDR3 DNA reads TGTGCCAGCAGCTTAGTAAGGGGAAGCACCGGGGAGCTGTTTTTT. This sequence encodes CASSLVRGSTGELFF.

This clone was observed a single time. V is TRBV5-1 and J is TRBJ2-7; the match to TRBD2 covers 10 bases. This CDR3 comprises 16 residues. Germline values: CDR1 SGHRS, CDR2 YFSETQ. V dropped 5 bases and J dropped 9; count of bases not matched to a gene: 17. Written as DNA, the CDR3 is TGCGCCAGCAGTAGAGCCAACGGAGCGGGGGGGCCCGTGCAGTACTTC. Protein: CASSRANGAGGPVQYF.

This chain uses TRBV6-7 with TRBJ1-5; the D is unclear. TRBV6-7 is placed among ORFs of uncertain function. Trimming cost V 6 bases and J 1 base, with 16 bases left between them. The CDR3 has 16 residues. CDR3 residues: CASSLTPVRSNQPQHF. The CDR3 region has the DNA TGTGCCAGCAGCCTTACTCCGGTCCGCAGCAATCAGCCCCAGCATTTT.

The rearrangement links TRBV29-1 to TRBJ1-1, with a possible D match to TRBD1 (5 bases). V dropped 4 bases and J dropped 3 bases, with 12 bases sitting between them. CDR1 and CDR2 from the germline V gene are SQVTM and ANQGSEA. The CDR3 spans 13 residues. The CDR3 coding sequence is TGCAGCGTTGGGGGCGGGGGTGACACTGAAGCTTTCTTT. Translation gives CSVGGGGDTEAFF.

This clone occurred a few times. The chain employs TRBV5-1 and TRBJ2-7; 7 nucleotides line up with TRBD1. There are 14 residues in the CDR3. Per the germline V gene, CDR1 is SGHRS and CDR2 is YFSETQ. J lost 4 bases, V lost 2 bases, and 6 bases had no gene match. The CDR3 sequence is CASSFLGGQYEQYF. DNA of the CDR3: TGCGCCAGCAGCTTCCTAGGGGGACAGTACGAGCAGTACTTC.

The J gene is TRBJ2-7, the V gene TRBV10-1, with D possibly matching TRBD2 (6 bases). From germline, CDR1 is WNHNN and CDR2 SYGVQD (reference sequence). There are 13 residues in the CDR3. V was clipped by 6 bases and J by 2 bases, with 11 bases between them. The CDR3 here is CASRGRLAYEQYF. CDR3 nucleotides: TGCGCCAGCAGGGGGAGACTAGCCTACGAGCAGTACTTC.

This clone appeared once. The gene calls are TRBV29-1 and TRBJ2-5; TRBD2 might be the D (6 bases). V was clipped by 4 bases and J by 2 bases, with 8 bases between them. CDR3 length equals 12 residues. The germline gives CDR1 SQVTM, CDR2 ANQGSEA. The CDR3 region is CSVVAGQETQYF. The CDR3 DNA is TGCAGCGTTGTGGCGGGACAAGAGACCCAGTACTTC.

V gene TRBV6-5 combines with J gene TRBJ2-7, with TRBD2 matching 7 bases. Germline V gene data show CDR1 as MNHEY and CDR2 as SVGAGI. The J segment lost 7 bases and the V segment lost 7 bases, leaving 10 bases of the junction unmatched. This CDR3 is built from 13 residues. The CDR3 here is CASKQLAGDEQYF. CDR3 nucleotides: TGTGCCAGCAAACAACTGGCGGGGGATGAGCAGTACTTC.

The J gene is TRBJ1-4, the V gene TRBV19; maybe TRBD1 (5 bases). Germline CDR1 LNHDA, CDR2 SQIVND (reference sequence). The CDR3 has 15 amino acids. V was pared by 1 base and J by 4 bases, with 10 bases between. The CDR3 reads CASSIGAGGNEKLFF. The CDR3 bases are TGTGCCAGTAGTATAGGTGCCGGGGGTAATGAAAAACTGTTTTTT.

The DNA of the CDR3 is TGTGCCAGCGGCCACTACGAGCAGTACTTC. This sequence encodes CASGHYEQYF. The chain is built from TRBV7-2 and TRBJ2-7; the D is unclear. This CDR3 region has 10 residues. CDR1 is SGHTA and CDR2 is FQGNSA in the germline V gene. Trimming cost V 8 bases and J 3 bases, with 5 bases left between them.